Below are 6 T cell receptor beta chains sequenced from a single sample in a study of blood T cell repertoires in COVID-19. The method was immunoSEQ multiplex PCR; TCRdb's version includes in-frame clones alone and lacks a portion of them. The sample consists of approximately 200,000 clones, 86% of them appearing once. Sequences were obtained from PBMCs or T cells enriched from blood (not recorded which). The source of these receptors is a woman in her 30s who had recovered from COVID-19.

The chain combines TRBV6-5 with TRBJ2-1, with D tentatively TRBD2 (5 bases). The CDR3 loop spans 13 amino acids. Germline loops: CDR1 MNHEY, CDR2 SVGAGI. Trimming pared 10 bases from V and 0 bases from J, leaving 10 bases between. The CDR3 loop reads CAIWRSSYNEQFF. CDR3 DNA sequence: TGTGCCATTTGGAGGAGCTCCTACAATGAGCAGTTCTTC.

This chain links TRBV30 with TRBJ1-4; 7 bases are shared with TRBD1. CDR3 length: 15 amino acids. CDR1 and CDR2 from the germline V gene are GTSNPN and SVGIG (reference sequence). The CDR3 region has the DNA TGTGCAGGGGGCAACCGGGACAGTCTGGAAGAAAAACTGTTTTTT. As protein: CAGGNRDSLEEKLFF. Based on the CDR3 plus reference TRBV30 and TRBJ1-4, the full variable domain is SQTIHQWPATLVQPVGSPLSLECTVEGTSNPNLYWYRQAAGRGLQLLFYSVGIGQISSEVPQNLSASRPQDRQFILSSKKLLLSDSGFYLCAGGNRDSLEEKLFFGSGTQLSVL.

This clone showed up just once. The CDR3 sequence: CASSFTRASEQYF. CDR3 in DNA: TGTGCCAGCAGCTTCACTAGGGCCAGCGAGCAGTACTTC. This chain links TRBV7-9 with TRBJ2-7; perhaps TRBD2 as D (5 bases). CDR3 length equals 13 residues. Germline CDR1 SEHNR, CDR2 FQNEAQ (reference sequence). V lost 3 bases and J lost 6, with 12 bases in between.

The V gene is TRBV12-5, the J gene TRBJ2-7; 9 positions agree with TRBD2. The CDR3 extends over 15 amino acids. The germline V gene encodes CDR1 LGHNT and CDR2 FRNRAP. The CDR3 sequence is CASGLVSVSTSGAKV. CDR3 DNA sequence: TGTGCTAGTGGTTTGGTTTCGGTTTCGACTAGCGGAGCCAAAGTC.

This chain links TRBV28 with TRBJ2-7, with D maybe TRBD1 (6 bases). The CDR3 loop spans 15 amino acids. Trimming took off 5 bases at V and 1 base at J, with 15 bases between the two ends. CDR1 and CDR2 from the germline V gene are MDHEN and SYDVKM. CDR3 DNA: TGTGCCAGCAGTCCTACCCTGGGACATTCCTACGAGCAGTACTTC. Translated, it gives CASSPTLGHSYEQYF.

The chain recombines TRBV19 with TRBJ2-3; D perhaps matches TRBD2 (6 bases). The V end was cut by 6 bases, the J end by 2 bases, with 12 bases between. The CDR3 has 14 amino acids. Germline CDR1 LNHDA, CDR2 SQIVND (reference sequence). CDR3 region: CASRTGALTDTQYF. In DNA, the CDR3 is TGTGCCAGTAGAACGGGAGCCCTCACAGATACGCAGTATTTT.